The 12 T cell receptor beta chains presented below share a single source sample, sequenced in a study of T cell responses to AZD1222 COVID-19 vaccine. The table came from immunoSEQ multiplex PCR; TCRdb's copy has only in-frame clones and leaves some out. This sample has roughly 140,000 clones; more than 75% occur once, and the top ten carry around 3.1%. Sequencing was performed on peripheral blood, taken 28 days after the second AZD1222 dose. The receptors originated from an adult who received the AZD1222 COVID-19 vaccine.

The V and J genes are TRBV30 and TRBJ1-6; weak D call: TRBD1 (5 bases). V was cut by 0 bases and J by 13 bases, with 16 bases left in between. Germline assignment: CDR1 GTSNPN and CDR2 SVGIG (reference sequence). CDR3 length: 14 amino acids. The CDR3 DNA follows: TGTGCCTGGAGTGTAGCAGGGACCCGACCCCCCCTCCACTTT. It encodes CAWSVAGTRPPLHF.

This chain connects TRBV11-2 to TRBJ2-7; 8 nucleotides align to TRBD1. From germline, CDR1 is SGHAT and CDR2 FQNNGV. The CDR3 consists of 15 residues. Germline trimming cut 5 bases from V and 3 bases from J; bases unmatched to any gene: 9. CDR3 sequence reads: CASSPQGDGHYEQYF. The CDR3 bases are TGTGCCAGCAGCCCACAGGGGGATGGCCACTACGAGCAGTACTTC.

This clone was counted a single time. This sequence joins TRBV3-1 (or the pseudogene TRBV3-2) and TRBJ2-2; 8 positions match TRBD2. The CDR3 runs 15 residues. The V segment lost 4 bases and the J segment 5 bases; nucleotides outside the gene matches: 6. The germline V gene has CDR1 LGHDT and CDR2 YNNKEL (reference sequence). DNA of the CDR3: TGTGCCAGCAGCCTTGCGGGGGGAGGAACCGGGGAGCTGTTTTTT. This translates into CASSLAGGGTGELFF.

As concerns this clone: The identical CDR3 is also encoded by other nucleotide sequences in the sample. The chain combines TRBV30 with TRBJ1-6; no reliable D call. Per germline, CDR1 GTSNPN and CDR2 SVGIG (reference sequence). Trimming stripped 4 bases from V and 1 base from J, with 5 bases between. The CDR3 covers 13 residues. CDR3 sequence reads: CAWTGSYNSPLHF. CDR3 nucleotide sequence: TGTGCCTGGACGGGTTCCTATAATTCACCCCTCCACTTT.

This sequence joins TRBV28 and TRBJ2-5; D is ambiguous. Germline V gene lookup returns CDR1 MDHEN and CDR2 SYDVKM. This CDR3 has 13 residues. The germline V and J ends were trimmed by 8 bases and 2 bases, with 12 bases remaining between them. The CDR3 nucleotides read TGTGCCAGCGGTGTAGGAAAACAAGAGACCCAGTACTTC. Translating gives CASGVGKQETQYF.

The V gene is TRBV5-1, the J gene TRBJ2-7; no firm D call. From germline, CDR1 is SGHRS and CDR2 YFSETQ. This CDR3 is 14 amino acids long. V lost 0 bases, J lost 2 bases, and 9 bases lay in between. CDR3 sequence reads: CASSLAAGPYEQYF. The DNA of the CDR3 is TGCGCCAGCAGCTTGGCGGCAGGACCCTACGAGCAGTACTTC.

The chain is built from TRBV28 and TRBJ2-7; perhaps D is TRBD1 or TRBD2 (5 bases each). This CDR3 is built from 15 residues. The V end lost 6 bases, the J end lost 2 bases, and 17 bases lay between the germline ends. The V gene's germline CDR1 is MDHEN and CDR2 SYDVKM. CDR3 nucleotides: TGTGCCAGCAGATGGGATAATGGGGGAACCTACGAGCAGTACTTC. Protein product: CASRWDNGGTYEQYF.

The genes are TRBV5-6 and TRBJ1-2; D gene uncertain. Germline CDR1 is SGHDT and CDR2 is YYEEEE. There are 14 residues in the CDR3. Trimming removed 0 bases from V and 6 bases from J, with 12 bases in between. This chain's CDR3 is CASSLGVRTHGYTF. The CDR3 nucleotides are TGTGCCAGCAGCTTGGGTGTTAGAACACATGGCTACACCTTC.

This clone came up a few times. V usage is TRBV4-3 and J usage is TRBJ2-5; weak D call: TRBD2 (6 bases). The CDR3 totals 15 residues. CDR1 and CDR2 from the germline V gene are LGHNA and YSLEER. Between the trimmed V and J ends, which lost 0 bases and 5 bases, there was a span of 13 bases. Here the CDR3 reads CASSQEFGREETQYF. Here the CDR3 DNA reads TGCGCCAGCAGCCAAGAATTTGGTCGGGAGGAGACCCAGTACTTC.

This rearrangement joins TRBV29-1 to TRBJ1-2; TRBD1 matches 7 bases. CDR1 and CDR2 from the germline V gene are SQVTM and ANQGSEA. With 6 bases clipped from V and 8 bases from J, the junction kept 6 bases outside the gene matches. The CDR3 has 11 residues. As DNA, the CDR3 is TGCAGCGTGGAGGGGGCGGGCGGCTACACCTTC. It is translated as CSVEGAGGYTF.

This chain joins TRBV10-1 and TRBJ2-5; D remains unclear. V dropped 2 bases and J dropped 2 bases, with 6 bases sitting between them. From germline, CDR1 is WNHNN and CDR2 SYGVQD (reference sequence). The CDR3 loop spans 13 amino acids. CDR3 amino acids: CASSETAQETQYF. In DNA, the CDR3 is TGCGCCAGCAGTGAGACAGCGCAAGAGACCCAGTACTTC.

V usage is TRBV10-3 and J usage is TRBJ1-2; no reliable D call. Germline V gene lookup returns CDR1 ENHRY and CDR2 SYGVKD. The CDR3 has 13 amino acids. The ends were cut back, 5 bases at V and 8 bases at J, with 15 bases in the middle. The CDR3 DNA reads TGTGCCATCAGTCAACTGAGCGAGAGGGGCTACACCTTC. Translating it yields CAISQLSERGYTF.